This entry lists 9 T cell receptor beta chains sequenced from one sample in a study of cytomegalovirus exposure and HLA in healthy donors. 13 Jbeta primers and 60 Vbeta primers were used for the PCR. Using immunoSEQ multiplex PCR, the repertoire was profiled, and TCRdb retains in-frame clones only, with some absent. Seen here are about 63,000 clones, roughly 67% observed once, and the top ten hold approximately 5.4%. The sample consisted of PBMCs. All receptors derive from a middle-aged man in good health and CMV-seronegative.

The rearrangement links TRBV6-5 to TRBJ1-6, with a weak D call TRBD1 (5 bases). Germline CDR1 reads MNHEY; CDR2 reads SVGAGI. This CDR3 contains 16 residues. V was clipped by 2 bases and J by 7 bases, with 15 bases between them. The CDR3: CASSYGGSGWNSPLHF. The DNA for the CDR3 is TGTGCCAGCAGTTACGGGGGGTCTGGTTGGAATTCACCCCTCCACTTT.

The V and J genes are TRBV19 and TRBJ2-6; a weak D match, TRBD2 (7 bases). CDR3 length: 19 amino acids. The germline V gene encodes CDR1 LNHDA and CDR2 SQIVND (reference sequence). Trimming stripped 3 bases from V and 0 bases from J, with 18 bases between. This CDR3 reads CASSIGGGTHYSGANVLTF. CDR3 bases: TGTGCCAGTAGTATTGGGGGGGGCACCCACTACTCTGGGGCCAACGTCCTGACTTTC.

V is TRBV30 and J is TRBJ2-5, with TRBD1 matching 11 bases. The DNA end is a closer match to TRBJ2-7, so the J assignment may be wrong. CDR1 GTSNPN and CDR2 SVGIG come from the germline V gene (reference sequence). The CDR3 spans 13 residues. The CDR3 is CAGTGGYSYEQYF. The CDR3 DNA sequence: TGTGCCGGGACAGGGGGTTACTCCTACGAGCAGTACTTC.

The V gene is TRBV19, the J gene TRBJ2-6; D might be TRBD1 (5 bases). Looked up from germline, CDR1 is LNHDA and CDR2 is SQIVND (reference sequence). CDR3 length equals 15 residues. Trimming took off 7 bases at V and 0 bases at J, with 10 bases between the two ends. In DNA form, the CDR3 reads TGTGCCAGTAAGCAGACAGACTCTGGGGCCAACGTCCTGACTTTC. Translating it yields CASKQTDSGANVLTF.

J is TRBJ1-2 and V is TRBV27; TRBD1 is a possible D gene (6 bases). Germline CDR1 is MNHEY and CDR2 is SMNVEV (reference sequence). With 7 bases removed from V and 2 bases from J, the gap between germline ends came to 14 bases. This CDR3 contains 14 residues. CDR3 bases: TGTGCCAGCAAGGAGCGGGGGGCCAACTATGGCTACACCTTC. It yields the protein CASKERGANYGYTF.

The rearrangement links TRBV19 to TRBJ2-1; 10 nucleotides agree with TRBD2. In germline, CDR1 is LNHDA, CDR2 SQIVND (reference sequence). CDR3 size: 16 residues. Trimming took 2 bases from V and 9 from J; bases not matched to a gene: 10. DNA for the CDR3: TGTGCCAGTAGTATAATCCTGAGCGGGGGGGCGGCTGAGCAGTTCTTC. Translated, it gives CASSIILSGGAAEQFF.

A few counts support this clone. The same CDR3 can be traced to other DNA sequences in this sample. The chain couples TRBV2 to TRBJ1-1; D is possibly TRBD1 (5 bases). Germline V lookup: CDR1 SNHLY, CDR2 FYNNEI. The ends were cut back, 4 bases at V and 0 bases at J, with 9 bases in the middle. The CDR3 is 14 amino acids. The CDR3 DNA follows: TGTGCCAGCAGTGCTCAGGGCATGAACACTGAAGCTTTCTTT. This translates into CASSAQGMNTEAFF.

The chain joins TRBV30 to TRBJ1-2, with 7 bases fitting TRBD1. The V and J ends lost 7 bases and 2 bases, in that order; junction bases with no gene match: 10. Germline values: CDR1 GTSNPN, CDR2 SVGIG (reference sequence). This CDR3 spans 14 amino acids. In nucleotides, the CDR3 is TGTGCCTCATCAAGGAGGGGGCTGAACTATGGCTACACCTTC. This codes for CASSRRGLNYGYTF.

The chain is built from TRBV11-3 and TRBJ2-1; D might be TRBD2 (5 bases). V lost 1 base, J lost 8 bases, and 18 bases lay in between. CDR3 length: 16 residues. Germline CDR1 and CDR2: SGHNT and YENEEA. CDR3 sequence reads: CASSLGRGRHQDEQFF. CDR3 coding DNA: TGTGCCAGCAGCTTAGGACGGGGAAGGCATCAGGATGAGCAGTTCTTC. Full variable domain (outside the CDR3, taken from reference TRBV11-3 and TRBJ2-1): EAGVVQSPRYKIIEKKQPVAFWCNPISGHNTLYWYLQNLGQGPELLIRYENEEAVDDSQLPKDRFSAERLKGVDSTLKIQPAELGDSAVYLCASSLGRGRHQDEQFFGPGTRLTVL.